Here is one T cell receptor (beta chain) with its context. The antigen it recognizes is unknown. Base qualities are not provided; no much larger clone lies one nucleotide away. The study evaluated CTLA-4 blockade (ipilimumab) given together with focal radiation therapy in patients who had chemo-refractory metastatic non-small-cell lung cancer. The library was prepared using the immunoSEQ multiplex PCR assay. Imported from immuneACCESS, the table was reduced by TCRdb to in-frame sequences with V and J called. These copies leave out some clones; in studies compared against another copy, an unresolved V gene accounts for under half, and the cause of the remainder is not known. The table for this sample lists roughly 100,000 clones; about 83% of them were counted only once. Together, the top ten hold 2% to 3% of the sample. Trimming removed 6 bases from V and 4 bases from J, leaving 21 bases between the germline ends. CDR1 and CDR2 are drawn from the germline V gene: SNHLY, FYNNEI. The CDR3 goes from the cysteine to the phenylalanine over 16 residues. The read is trimmed to its CDR3 DNA, 48 bases read in frame from base 1.

The sample originates from a study of radiotherapy plus CTLA-4 blockade in lung cancer listed by TCRdb under 2018. For the wider study: Among enrolled patients, roughly 18% had an objective response and approximately 30% reached disease control. Study-wide findings and limitations: Early dynamic changes in blood T cell clones, together with increased serum interferon-beta after radiation, were reported as the strongest predictors of response. After treatment with radiotherapy and ipilimumab, TCR clones that came from tumors expanded in the peripheral blood.

The clonotype was recovered from a human donor with non-small cell lung cancer that progressed on radiotherapy plus ipilimumab. Some clones in this sample may be carry-over from other donors' samples. Source: peripheral blood, taken from a patient treated with radiotherapy plus ipilimumab. The chain links TRBV2 with TRBJ2-5; the D gene is possibly TRBD1 or TRBD2, each agreeing over 5 bases. CDR3 loop: CASRPTEGLGGETQYF. The nucleotide sequence is TGTGCCAGCAGACCCACTGAGGGGCTTGGGGGAGAGACCCAGTACTTC.